This TCR beta chain was observed in a study of neoadjuvant anti-PD-1 for oral cavity cancer (dated by TCRdb to the early 2020s). For the wider study: Before undergoing curative-intent surgical resection, most patients got three to four biweekly nivolumab doses at 3 mg/kg. For patients who did not progress, a fourth nivolumab dose was given around day 43, followed by definitive surgical resection on days 50-56. Patients with complete response, partial response or stable disease by RECIST 1.1 were defined as responders, whereas patients with progression were defined as non-responders. The parent correlative cohort had approximately twelve patients and a response rate of over 25%. Findings and caveats that apply to the study as a whole: After neoadjuvant nivolumab, significantly higher T cell clonality (Gini index) was found within PBMCs in non-responders than in responders. Higher pretreatment blood TCRbeta clonality and lower post-treatment tumor TCRbeta clonality were correlated with higher pretreatment blood Treg/Th17 ratios. Only a few patients per response group were included in the TCR analyses, and larger cohorts for validation were called for by the authors.

In the case of this clone: Which antigen it targets is not known. There are no base qualities to consult, and no much larger clone falls within one base.

The time point label on this specimen signifies: after neoadjuvant nivolumab, at surgical resection. Patients had been newly diagnosed with stage II-IVA oral cavity squamous cell carcinoma, and no prior systemic or radiation treatment had been given to the patients. The cohort consisted of patients with HPV-negative, locally advanced oral cavity squamous cell carcinoma. Peripheral blood mononuclear cells were analyzed directly, without maintenance or expansion in culture. Samples were obtained from a longitudinal correlative study of a single-arm phase II trial of neoadjuvant nivolumab in oral cavity squamous cell carcinoma. Subject-matched pre- and post-treatment PBMCs and tumors from three responders and three non-responders underwent genomic DNA-based TCRbeta sequencing. Peripheral blood mononuclear cells were collected before nivolumab treatment and again after treatment, at the time of surgery. The Maxwell RSC DNA from Cells kit was used to extract genomic DNA from PBMCs.

Here V drops 4 bases and J drops 7 bases, and the junction holds 18 bases not matched to any gene. CDR1 and CDR2, looked up from the germline V gene, are SGHVS and FNYEAQ. The CDR3 covers 18 residues, taking in both the cysteine and the phenylalanine. The only DNA kept is the CDR3, 54 bases in frame from the first base. For deep sequencing of PBMC libraries, mostly 450 to 500 ng of input genomic DNA was used, and six replicates were run per sample. The immunoSEQ hsTCRbeta kit was used to prepare TCRbeta libraries according to the manufacturer's instructions. The finished libraries were brought together in one pool at approximately 3.1 nM, which was then read using an Illumina NovaSeq 6000 S4 flow cell. As for the authors' bioinformatics: The immunoSEQ Analyzer was used for raw data preprocessing and quality control. The analysis was limited to productive rearrangements, and each clonotype was defined by a unique CDR3 amino acid sequence. Repertoire clonality was estimated as the Gini-Simpson index, computed with the R package tcR. Student's t test was used to compare Gini indices, and Pearson correlation was used to assess associations with tumor size change. The clones in this table, taken by TCRdb from immuneACCESS, are in-frame only. Not every clone is retained; where verified, under half of the shortfall comes from an unresolved V gene, and the cause of the rest is unknown. V and J calls and clone size are given by that table; D and trimming were obtained from the DNA. This sample lists more than 9,500 clones; about 64% were detected once. The ten biggest clones cover 2% to 3% of the sample.

The sequences come from PBMCs, collected after nivolumab (anti-PD-1) treatment. This clonotype originated in a person aged 35 to 85 with oral cavity squamous cell carcinoma. This receptor chain uses TRBV7-6 and TRBJ2-5, with 10 middle bases fitting TRBD2. The sequenced DNA: TGTGCCAGCAGCTCCTTTAGGCGAACCGTAGCGGGGGGTGTGACCCAGTACTTC. Translated, this is CASSSFRRTVAGGVTQYF.